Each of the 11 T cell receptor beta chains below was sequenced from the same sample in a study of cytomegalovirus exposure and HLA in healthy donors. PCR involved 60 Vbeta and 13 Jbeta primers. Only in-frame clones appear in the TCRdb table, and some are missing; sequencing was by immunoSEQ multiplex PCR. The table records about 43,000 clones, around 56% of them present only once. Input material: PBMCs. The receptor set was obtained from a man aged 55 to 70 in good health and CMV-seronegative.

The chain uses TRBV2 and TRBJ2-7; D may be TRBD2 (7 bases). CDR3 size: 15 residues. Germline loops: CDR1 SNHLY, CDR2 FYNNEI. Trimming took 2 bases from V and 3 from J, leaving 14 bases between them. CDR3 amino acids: CASSERWEGGYEQYF. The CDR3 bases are TGTGCCAGCAGTGAACGGTGGGAGGGGGGCTACGAGCAGTACTTC.

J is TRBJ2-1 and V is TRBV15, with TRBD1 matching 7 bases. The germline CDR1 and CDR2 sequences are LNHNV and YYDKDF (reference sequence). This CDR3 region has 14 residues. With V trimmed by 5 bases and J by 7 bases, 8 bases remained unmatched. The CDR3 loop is CATSVGGFTNEQFF. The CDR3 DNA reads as TGTGCCACCAGCGTAGGGGGCTTTACGAATGAGCAGTTCTTC.

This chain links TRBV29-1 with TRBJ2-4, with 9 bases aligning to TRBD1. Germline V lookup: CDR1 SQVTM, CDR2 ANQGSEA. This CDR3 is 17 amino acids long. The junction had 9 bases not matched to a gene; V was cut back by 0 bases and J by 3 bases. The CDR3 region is CSVEESGQGVGKNIQYF. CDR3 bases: TGCAGCGTTGAAGAATCGGGACAGGGAGTCGGCAAAAACATTCAGTACTTC.

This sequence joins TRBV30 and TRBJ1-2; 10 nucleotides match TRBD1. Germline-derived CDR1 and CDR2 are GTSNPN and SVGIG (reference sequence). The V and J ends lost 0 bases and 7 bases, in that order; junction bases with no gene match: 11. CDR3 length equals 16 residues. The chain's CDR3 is CAWSVGWTGGSGGYTF. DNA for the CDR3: TGTGCCTGGAGTGTAGGCTGGACAGGGGGGAGCGGTGGCTACACCTTC.

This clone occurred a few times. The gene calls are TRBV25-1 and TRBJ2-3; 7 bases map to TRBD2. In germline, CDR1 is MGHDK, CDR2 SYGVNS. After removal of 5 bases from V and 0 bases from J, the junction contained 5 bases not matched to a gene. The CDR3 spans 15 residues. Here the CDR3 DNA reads TGTGCCAGCAGTTTAATCGGGAGGAGCACAGATACGCAGTATTTT. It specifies CASSLIGRSTDTQYF.

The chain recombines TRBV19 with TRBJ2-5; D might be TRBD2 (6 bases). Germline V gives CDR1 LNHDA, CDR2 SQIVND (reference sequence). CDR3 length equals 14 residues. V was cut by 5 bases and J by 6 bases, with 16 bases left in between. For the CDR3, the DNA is TGTGCCAGTAGTTCACAGGACGGCGGGAAGACCCAGTACTTC. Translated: CASSSQDGGKTQYF.

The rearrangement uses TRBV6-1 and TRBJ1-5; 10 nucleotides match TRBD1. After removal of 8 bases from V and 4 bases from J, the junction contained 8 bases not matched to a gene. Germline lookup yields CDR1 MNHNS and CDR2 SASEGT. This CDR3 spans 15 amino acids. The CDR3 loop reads CASGAGTGANQPQHF. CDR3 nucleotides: TGTGCCAGCGGAGCCGGGACAGGGGCAAATCAGCCCCAGCATTTT.

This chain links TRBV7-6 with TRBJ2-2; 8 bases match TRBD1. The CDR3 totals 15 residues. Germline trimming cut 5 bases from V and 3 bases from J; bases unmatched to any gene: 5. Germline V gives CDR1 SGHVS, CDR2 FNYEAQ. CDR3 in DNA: TGTGCCAGCAGCCCAGGACAGGGTTACACCGGGGAGCTGTTTTTT. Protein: CASSPGQGYTGELFF.

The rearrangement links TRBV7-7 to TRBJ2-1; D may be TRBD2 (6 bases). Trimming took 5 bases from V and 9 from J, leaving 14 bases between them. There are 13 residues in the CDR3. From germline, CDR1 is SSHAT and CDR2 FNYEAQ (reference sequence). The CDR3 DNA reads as TGTGCCAGCAGCCCCCGACTAGGAGGTGAGCAGTTCTTC. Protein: CASSPRLGGEQFF.

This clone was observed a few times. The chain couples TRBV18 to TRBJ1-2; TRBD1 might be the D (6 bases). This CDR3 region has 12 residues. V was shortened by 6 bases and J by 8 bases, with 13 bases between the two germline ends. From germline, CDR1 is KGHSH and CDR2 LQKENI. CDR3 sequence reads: CASSVSGDGYTF. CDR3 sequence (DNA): TGTGCCAGCTCGGTCTCAGGGGACGGCTACACCTTC.

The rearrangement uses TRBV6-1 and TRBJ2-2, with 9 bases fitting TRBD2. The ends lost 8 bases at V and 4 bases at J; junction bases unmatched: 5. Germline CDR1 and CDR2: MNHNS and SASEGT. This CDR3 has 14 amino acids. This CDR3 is CASRLADLTGELFF. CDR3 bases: TGTGCCAGCCGACTAGCGGATCTCACCGGGGAGCTGTTTTTT.